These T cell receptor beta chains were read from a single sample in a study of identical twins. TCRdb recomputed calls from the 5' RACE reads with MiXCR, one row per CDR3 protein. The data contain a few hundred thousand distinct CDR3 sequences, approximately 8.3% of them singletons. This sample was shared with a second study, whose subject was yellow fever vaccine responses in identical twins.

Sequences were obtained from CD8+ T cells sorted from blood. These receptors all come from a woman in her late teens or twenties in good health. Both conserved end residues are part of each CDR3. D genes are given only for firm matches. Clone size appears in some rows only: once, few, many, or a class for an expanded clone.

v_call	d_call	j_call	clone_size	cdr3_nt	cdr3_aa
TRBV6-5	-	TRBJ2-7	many	TGTGCCAGCAGTTACTCGGCAGGCGCCTACGAGCAGTACTTC	CASSYSAGAYEQYF
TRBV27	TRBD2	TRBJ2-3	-	TGTGCCAGCAGTTTATCGAATCTAGCGGGAGCCCAAGATACGCAGTATTTT	CASSLSNLAGAQDTQYF
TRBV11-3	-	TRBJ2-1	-	TGTGCCAGCAGCACCAGGGCAGGGGACAATGAGCAGTTCTTC	CASSTRAGDNEQFF
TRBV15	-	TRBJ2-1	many	TGTGCCACCAGCAGAGATTCGGAGGGAGGCCATGAGCAGTTCTTC	CATSRDSEGGHEQFF
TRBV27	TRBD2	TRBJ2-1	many	TGTGCCAGCAGCCCAATGGCTGGGGAGGGCTTCAATGAGCAGTTCTTC	CASSPMAGEGFNEQFF
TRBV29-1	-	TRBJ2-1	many	TGCAGCGTTGTCTCAGAATGGGCCTACAATGAGCAGTTCTTC	CSVVSEWAYNEQFF
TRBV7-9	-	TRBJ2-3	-	TGTGCCAGCAGCTTAGAGTCCGACTCAACGCAGTATTTT	CASSLESDSTQYF
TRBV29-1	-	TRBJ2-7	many	TGCAGCGTTCTATATACCAGCGAGCAGTACTTC	CSVLYTSEQYF
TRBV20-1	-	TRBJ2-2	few	TGCAGTGCTAGAGATCTGGACAGGGAGGGCACCGGGGAGCTGTTTTTT	CSARDLDREGTGELFF
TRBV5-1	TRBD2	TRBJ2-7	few	TGCGCCAGCAGCTTGGTGGTTAGCGGGATCGGGGAGCAGTACTTC	CASSLVVSGIGEQYF
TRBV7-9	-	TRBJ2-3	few	TGTGCCAGCAGCCAGATCTCGACGGGACAAATCACAGATACGCAGTATTTT	CASSQISTGQITDTQYF
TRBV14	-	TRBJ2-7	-	TGTGCCAGCAGCCAAGCGTTCTCCTACTACGAGCAGTACTTC	CASSQAFSYYEQYF
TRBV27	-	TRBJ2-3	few	TGTGCCAGCAGTTTAGCCGGGTTCACAGATACGCAGTATTTT	CASSLAGFTDTQYF
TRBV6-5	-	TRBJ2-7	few	TGTGCCAGCAGTTACCCGCATACGGGGCCAACCACCTACGAGCAGTACTTC	CASSYPHTGPTTYEQYF
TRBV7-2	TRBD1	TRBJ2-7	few	TGTGCCAGCAGCTCAATCCCCGGGACAGGGCAATACGAGCAGTACTTC	CASSSIPGTGQYEQYF
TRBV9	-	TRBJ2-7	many	TGTGCCAGCAGCGTCGGACTGACTAACACCTACGAGCAGTACTTC	CASSVGLTNTYEQYF
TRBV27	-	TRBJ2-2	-	TGTGCCAGCAGATTAGTGGACAGCTACACCGGGGAGCTGTTTTTT	CASRLVDSYTGELFF
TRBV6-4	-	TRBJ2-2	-	TGTGCCAGCAGTGACGGGGGTCACACCGGGGAGCTGTTTTTT	CASSDGGHTGELFF
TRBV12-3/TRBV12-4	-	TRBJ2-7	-	TGTGCCAGCAGTTTTCCCTCAATAGCCAGGGGGGACTACGAGCAGTACTTC	CASSFPSIARGDYEQYF
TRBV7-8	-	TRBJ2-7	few	TGTGCCAGCAGCTTAGAGTTTACTGACGGGAACTACGAGCAGTACTTC	CASSLEFTDGNYEQYF
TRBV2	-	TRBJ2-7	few	TGTGCCAGCACTGGGGTTGAAGGGCTGGCGGGGGAGCAGTACTTC	CASTGVEGLAGEQYF
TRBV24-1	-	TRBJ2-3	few	TGTGCCACCGCCTTCGAGGGGACAGATACGCAGTATTTT	CATAFEGTDTQYF
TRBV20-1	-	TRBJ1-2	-	TGCAGTGCTAGAGATCCAGGGGCCCACTATGGCTACACCTTC	CSARDPGAHYGYTF
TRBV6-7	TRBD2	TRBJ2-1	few	TGTGCCAGCAGTTACTCGACCCTGGGACTAGCGGACAATGAGCAGTTCTTC	CASSYSTLGLADNEQFF
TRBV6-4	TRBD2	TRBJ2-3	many	TGTGCCAGCAGTGAACTAGCGGGAAACACAGATACGCAGTATTTT	CASSELAGNTDTQYF
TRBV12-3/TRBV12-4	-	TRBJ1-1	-	TGTGCCAGCAGCTACGGTATCACTGAAGCTTTCTTT	CASSYGITEAFF
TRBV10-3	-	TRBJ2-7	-	TGTGCCATCAGTGAGGACTACGAGCAGTACTTC	CAISEDYEQYF
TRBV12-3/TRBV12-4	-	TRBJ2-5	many	TGTGCCAGCAGCGCAGGGGGGGGAGAGACCCAGTACTTC	CASSAGGGETQYF
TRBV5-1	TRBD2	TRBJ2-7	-	TGCGCCAGCTGCCCGGGACTACCCTACGAGCAGTACTTC	CASCPGLPYEQYF
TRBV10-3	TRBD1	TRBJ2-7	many	TGTGCCATCAGTTCATCCGGGACAGGGATCGAGCAGTACTTC	CAISSSGTGIEQYF
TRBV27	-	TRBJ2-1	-	TGTGCCAGCAGTTTACCGGGGGCGGTTTCCTACAATGAGCAGTTCTTC	CASSLPGAVSYNEQFF
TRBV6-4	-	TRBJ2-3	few	TGTGCCAGCAGTCCGGGACTGACAAGCACAGATACGCAGTATTTT	CASSPGLTSTDTQYF
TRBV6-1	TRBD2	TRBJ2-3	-	TGTGCCAGCAGGATTTGGCGGGGGGCCACAGATACGCAGTATTTT	CASRIWRGATDTQYF
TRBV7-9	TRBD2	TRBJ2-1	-	TGTGCCAGCAGGTCAAGCGGGAGTGTTTGGGAGCAGTTCTTC	CASRSSGSVWEQFF
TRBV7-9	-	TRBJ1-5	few	TGTGCCAGCAGCTCCTGGGGGGATCAGCCCCAGCATTTT	CASSSWGDQPQHF
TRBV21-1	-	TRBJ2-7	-	TGTGCCAGCAGCCCGACTAGCGGGACCGTATCCTACGAGCAGTACTTC	CASSPTSGTVSYEQYF
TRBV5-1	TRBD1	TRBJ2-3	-	TGCGCCAGCAGCCTTGGTGGGGGACAGGGGATAGATACGCAGTATTTT	CASSLGGGQGIDTQYF
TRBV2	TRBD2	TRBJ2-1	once	TGTGCCATCAGTCCCCGGACTAGCGGGAGGGCCTTAATGTACAATGAGCAGTTCTTC	CAISPRTSGRALMYNEQFF
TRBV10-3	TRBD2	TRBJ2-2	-	TGTGCCGTCGGGACTAGCGGGGGGGCCGTTGTAACCGGGGAGCTGTTTTTT	CAVGTSGGAVVTGELFF
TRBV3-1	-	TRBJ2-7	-	TGTGCCAGCAGCCATGAACCCGGGACAACCTCCTACGAGCAGTACTTC	CASSHEPGTTSYEQYF
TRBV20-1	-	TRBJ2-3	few	TGCAGTGCTAGAGAGGCGGCTAAACTAACAGATACGCAGTATTTT	CSAREAAKLTDTQYF